This TCR beta chain appears in the sequencing data of a study of ipilimumab plus nivolumab after autologous stem cell transplantation. As for the study in general: A median of roughly 8 nivolumab and a few ipilimumab doses were given. The DLBCL group included primary refractory and relapsed cases.

Assay: immunoSEQ multiplex PCR; the TCRdb copy retains only in-frame clones and omits some. The sample lists roughly 86,000 clones, approximately 83% occurring once. The CDR3 has 14 residues. The V and J ends lost 2 bases and 7 bases respectively, with 14 bases between them. Germline V gene data show CDR1 as SGHTA and CDR2 as FQGNSA. Ipilimumab, 1 mg/kg, started 14 to 28 days after autologous transplant. Patients received nivolumab 3 mg/kg at weeks 1, 4, 7, 10, then fortnightly to week 26. The specimen comprised PBMCs, sampled in a trial of ipilimumab plus nivolumab as post-transplant consolidation. The genes are TRBV7-2 and TRBJ2-5; D may correspond to TRBD1 or TRBD2 (5 bases each). The clonotype comes from a male donor with diffuse large B-cell lymphoma. The CDR3 DNA reads TGTGCCAGCAGCTTACACGGGCAGGGAGCGACCCAGTACTTC. Encoded protein: CASSLHGQGATQYF.